This section outlines one T cell receptor beta chain sequence together with its context. The antigen it binds to is not known. Per-base quality was not reported, and no clone a single base away is much larger than it. To prepare the library, the immunoSEQ multiplex PCR assay was applied. For the multiplex PCR, a mixture combining 60 forward primers for TCR Vbeta segments and 13 reverse primers for TCR Jbeta segments was used. Amplification of the CDR3 region of rearranged TCR beta genes was performed with a multiplex PCR assay on genomic DNA. The amplified TCR beta libraries were sequenced on the Illumina HiSeq System as 87-base-pair reads. For the original study's pipeline: A later analysis tallied 80 million to 95 million unique TCR beta chains across the 640 or so repertoires, and approximately 9.9 million of those chains were shared by two or more donors. Raw reads were error-corrected and collapsed into unique sequences with a nearest-neighbor algorithm that merged closely related sequences to remove PCR and sequencing errors. Alignment of CDR3 sequences to IMGT reference sequences was used to assign V, D and J gene segments. For a sequence to be retained, a match of at least six nucleotides to both a V gene segment and a J gene segment was required. Rearrangements were called productive when the CDR3 lacked stop codons and stayed in frame with V and J; all others were non-productive. Following IMGT convention, CDR3 was defined as the stretch from the second conserved V-encoded cysteine up to the conserved J-encoded phenylalanine. Sequences without an unambiguous match to a single V gene segment were excluded from the earlier analysis of about 640 of the donors. An earlier analysis of 550 to 650 of the donors classified V segments as functional when productive rearrangements were above 56.7% and as segregating when the standard deviation between donors was above 5%. A statistical classification framework was developed to diagnose cytomegalovirus status using the catalog of TCR beta chain sequences. V and J gene assignment, in a later analysis, came from comparing TCR nucleotide sequences with IMGT/GENE-DB human TR gene sequences. In a later analysis, CDR3 sequences and most-parsimonious VDJ recombination scenarios were assigned using the TCRdist pipeline. A later analysis defined each TCR beta chain by its CDR3 amino acid sequence plus V-gene family, and excluded reads lacking a unique V-gene family. A later analysis removed several hundred highly shared, low-generation-probability nucleotide sequences to deal with suspected cross-contamination and a sequencing artifact. In a later analysis, a clonal expansion index for each public chain was calculated from normalized within-repertoire ranks of inferred template counts. In a later analysis, generation probabilities were computed with a VDJ recombination model fitted to out-of-frame rearrangements, and the resulting probabilities were checked against IGoR. A later analysis scored TCR-TCR, TCR-HLA and TCR-CMV co-occurrence with hypergeometric tests, applying a repertoire-size bias correction to TCR pairs. In a later analysis, false discovery rates were estimated by permuting HLA or CMV assignments 20 times. In a later analysis, co-occurring TCRs were grouped using DBSCAN, and TCRdist sequence similarity was added for clustering within HLA-allele-positive subsets. Co-occurrence clustering excluded repertoires with fewer than 30,000 or more than 120,000 public chains, plus five with anomalous nucleotide sharing. Held by TCRdb, this immuneACCESS table contains in-frame sequences only and omits some clones. Under half of the omission traces to an unresolved V gene where checked; the cause of the rest is unknown. V and J calls and clone size follow that table, whereas D and trimming were derived from the DNA. Here the sample has around 140,000 clones; roughly 79% occur a single time. 1.3% of the sample comes from the top ten.

The cohort consisted of more than 650 healthy bone marrow donors. Cohort members were all nominally healthy when sampled, although unrecorded immune exposures were likely present. The donor was CMV seronegative and belonged to the group of 320 or so seronegative cohort members. Every donor gave a peripheral blood sample, and the peripheral blood mononuclear cells from that sample were used for TCR beta sequencing. Genomic DNA was extracted from the blood cell samples with the Qiagen DNeasy Blood Extraction Kit. The CDR3 has 13 amino acids, counting the end cysteine and phenylalanine. Only CDR3 DNA is held: 39 bases, read in frame from base 1. V is pruned by 3 bases and J by 3 bases, leaving 1 base of the junction without a gene match. The germline V gene (reference sequence) provides CDR1 SGHNT and CDR2 YYREEE. The data were taken from a study of cytomegalovirus exposure and HLA in healthy donors (dated by TCRdb to the late 2010s). General notes on the study: According to an earlier analysis of 450 to 650 of the donors, some 180 million T cells yielded roughly 110 million unique TCR beta sequences and less than 300 Gb of sequence data. Alongside the repertoire data, information on donor age, sex, ethnicity and CMV serostatus was compiled. An early release that covered fewer than 750 HLA-typed donors contained 250 to 350 gigabases of sequencing data and roughly 84 million unique TCR sequences. Roughly 5 DR-DQ haplotypes were handled as single units for association and clustering, since linkage in the cohort was strong. Of the 350 to 450 genotyped donors, approximately 83% fell in the genetic ancestry cluster associated with self-reported Caucasian donors. A later analysis re-examined previously published TCR beta repertoires from several hundred donors and added high-resolution HLA genotyping to investigate patterns of TCR occurrence. The study combined high-throughput TCR immunosequencing, statistical association of individual TCRs with disease status, and machine learning to predict cytomegalovirus infection status. In a later genetic analysis, genome-wide SNP genotypes for about three fifths of the roughly 670 donors were used, and that subset was treated as a discovery cohort. The study aimed to test whether signatures of past pathogen exposure could be identified by cataloging public T cell receptors. Every repertoire in the discovery cohort had been generated on one and the same sequencing platform. On average, around 240,000 unique TCR beta nucleotide sequences were sequenced per donor among 350 to 400 genotyped donors of the cohort, with around 19% of those sequences being non-productive. Rather than using new phenotypic data, the later analysis identified candidate immune exposures from TCR beta sequences and from how often those sequences occurred across donors. Along with the approximately 700-subject first cohort, a separate validation cohort of around 120 different subjects was used. To decide whether each TCR beta V gene segment behaved as functional or pseudogenic, an earlier analysis of 587 of the donors relied on high-throughput TCR beta sequencing. The study used immunosequencing to profile the T cell repertoires of approximately 640 subjects and linked those repertoires to cytomegalovirus serostatus. Typing coverage varied by locus: about 620-630 donors for A, B, C, DRB1 and DQB1; some 520 for DQA1; around 570 for DPA1; roughly 450 for DPB1. HLA typing covered class I and class II loci at four-digit resolution. Points the paper makes about the study in general: Sequencing depth was assumed to be roughly uniform across donors in the presence/absence analyses, though that assumption may not hold. The cohort was sequenced for TCR beta chains only, and without alpha or paired-chain data the features that could be detected were limited. When HLA alleles, especially DR and DQ, strongly co-occurred, attributing TCR associations to individual alleles was difficult. About 15 rarely observed V segments, including chromosome 9 orphons, were excluded from the earlier analysis of approximately 600 of the donors because counts were too low. A total of about 180 TCR beta chains were listed by the study as associated with cytomegalovirus. In a later analysis, TCR association rates were found to vary across HLA loci, with the most associated TCRs seen for DRB1 alleles and the fewest for HLA-C alleles. A later analysis found that most CMV-associated TCR beta chains appeared HLA-restricted, with HLA associations seemingly driven largely by CMV exposure. Broadly in line with IMGT annotations, most TCR beta V segments showed up in productive rearrangements about 87% or about 30% of the time in an earlier analysis of around 600 of the donors. A further reported finding was that TCR beta sequences accurately predicted the HLA-A and HLA-B alleles for most subjects in the first cohort. In vitro tests confirmed that a few of the cytomegalovirus-associated TCR beta chains recognize cytomegalovirus antigens. Because HLA typing was unavailable for some donors at each locus, only the typed subset was used in association tests. For the cohort, immune exposure information was limited to CMV serostatus. A later analysis reported that several top co-occurrence clusters appeared linked to parvovirus B19, influenza, CMV and Epstein-Barr virus. A cluster of highly shared sequence variants was judged likely to be a technical artifact of the sequencing pipeline. The classifier was reported to diagnose cytomegalovirus status with high specificity and sensitivity in both the original cohort and the validation cohort. Compared with equally common non-associated chains, HLA-associated TCR beta chains in a later analysis were more clonally expanded and had lower generation probabilities. Because the 87-base-pair reads could not distinguish some IMGT-functional V segments, including TRBV6-2 and TRBV6-3, those segments were excluded. While some public TCRs were present in many individuals, most TCR sequences turned up only very rarely across donors. It was suggested by the authors that the approach could potentially be generalized to other disease states and immunological phenotypes. Correlated functional status among segregating V segments might be attributable to linkage disequilibrium, but an unknown experimental factor could not be ruled out. According to a later genetic analysis, donors in an Asian-associated ancestry cluster had fewer N-insertions in productive TCRs than the approximately 700-donor mean. Specific HLA alleles were associated with 16,951 TCR beta sequences at a false discovery rate of 0.05 in a later analysis. A later genetic analysis associated a missense DCLRE1C variant with V-gene and J-gene trimming of TCR beta chains, and an independent cohort replicated the association.

This receptor was taken from a woman aged 40 to 49 in good health and CMV-seronegative. Sample: PBMCs. The rearranged segments are TRBV5-4 and TRBJ2-7, with 9 central nucleotides matching TRBD1. CDR3 sequence: CASSWGQGYEQYF. The DNA is as follows: TGTGCCAGCAGCTGGGGACAGGGCTACGAGCAGTACTTC. With the rest looked up from the reference TRBV5-4 and TRBJ2-7 genes rather than sequenced, the full variable domain is ETGVTQSPTHLIKTRGQQVTLRCSSQSGHNTVSWYQQALGQGPQFIFQYYREEENGRGNFPPRFSGLQFPNYSSELNVNALELDDSALYLCASSWGQGYEQYFGPGTRLTVT.